One sample yielded the 18 T cell receptor beta chains listed below, sequenced in a study of T cell responses to AZD1222 COVID-19 vaccine. The protocol was immunoSEQ multiplex PCR, while the TCRdb copy is restricted to in-frame clones and leaves out a portion. The sample gives some 120,000 clones, more than 80% of which show up once; under 2% is in the top ten. The sample here was peripheral blood, taken on day 0 of AZD1222 vaccination. These receptors were obtained from an adult in good health.

The chain employs TRBV14 and TRBJ2-3, with D unclear. The V end lost 3 bases, the J end lost 0 bases, and 7 bases lay between the germline ends. Germline CDR1 reads SGHDN; CDR2 reads FVKESK. CDR3 size: 14 residues. CDR3 DNA sequence: TGTGCCAGCAGCCACCTCCCTAGCACAGATACGCAGTATTTT. Translated, it gives CASSHLPSTDTQYF. The full variable domain, with the rest looked up from reference TRBV14 and TRBJ2-3, is EAGVTQFPSHSVIEKGQTVTLRCDPISGHDNLYWYRRVMGKEIKFLLHFVKESKQDESGMPNNRFLAERTGGTYSTLKVQPAELEDSGVYFCASSHLPSTDTQYFGPGTRLTVL.

This sequence joins TRBV4-1 and TRBJ1-2, with no clear D. Germline V gene data show CDR1 as MGHRA and CDR2 as YSYEKL. Between the trimmed V and J ends, which lost 4 bases and 8 bases, there was a span of 20 bases. The CDR3 sequence is 15 residues long. CDR3 residues: CASSPDLVTGRGYTF. CDR3 bases: TGCGCCAGCAGCCCGGACCTGGTAACGGGGAGAGGCTACACCTTC.

This rearrangement joins TRBV5-1 to TRBJ1-5; TRBD1 agrees at 7 bases. The CDR3 extends over 14 amino acids. Trimming at V came to 3 bases and at J to 0 bases, leaving 0 bases not matched to a gene. Germline V gives CDR1 SGHRS, CDR2 YFSETQ. CDR3 sequence: CASSWDSSNQPQHF. DNA for the CDR3: TGCGCCAGCAGCTGGGACAGTAGCAATCAGCCCCAGCATTTT.

This rearrangement joins TRBV6-2 or TRBV6-3 to TRBJ1-5, with 11 bases lining up with TRBD1. The CDR3 covers 14 residues. The germline CDR1 and CDR2 sequences are MNHEY and SVGEGT. The junction had 1 base not matched to a gene; V was cut back by 5 bases and J by 4 bases. CDR3 DNA: TGTGCCAGCAGTCGGGACAGGGGGAATCAGCCCCAGCATTTT. It encodes CASSRDRGNQPQHF.

The chain employs TRBV19 and TRBJ2-7; 9 bases are a match to TRBD1. Germline loops: CDR1 LNHDA, CDR2 SQIVND (reference sequence). The CDR3 extends over 13 amino acids. Losses at the gene ends were 3 bases for V and 6 bases for J; bases not matched to a gene: 3. The CDR3 nucleotides are TGTGCCAGTAGTATTCGGACAGGGGTCGAGCAGTACTTC. Translated, it gives CASSIRTGVEQYF.

V and J are TRBV11-3 and TRBJ2-5; 7 bases match TRBD1. Trimming cost V 3 bases and J 4 bases; bases outside gene matches: 5. Germline lookup yields CDR1 SGHNT and CDR2 YENEEA. The CDR3 runs 14 residues. CDR3 loop: CASSLTRGLETQYF. CDR3 sequence (DNA): TGTGCCAGCAGCTTGACGAGGGGGCTAGAGACCCAGTACTTC.

The gene calls are TRBV7-2 and TRBJ2-6; D perhaps matches TRBD1 (7 bases). The CDR3 contains 15 residues. Germline loops: CDR1 SGHTA, CDR2 FQGNSA. V lost 5 bases, J lost 3 bases, and 11 bases lay in between. Here the CDR3 DNA reads TGTGCCAGCAGCAATCAGGGGGGTGGGGCCAACGTCCTGACTTTC. Its protein is CASSNQGGGANVLTF.

V is TRBV12-3 or TRBV12-4 and J is TRBJ2-7; 8 bases are a match to TRBD2. This CDR3 spans 13 amino acids. J gave up 2 bases and V 3 bases, and 0 bases lay outside the gene matches. DNA of the CDR3: TGTGCCAGCAGTTTTAGCGGGACCTACGAGCAGTACTTC. It is translated as CASSFSGTYEQYF.

This clone was observed a single time. The chain uses TRBV6-1 and TRBJ1-5, with D perhaps matching TRBD1 (5 bases). The ends were cut back, 4 bases at V and 0 bases at J, with 19 bases in the middle. CDR1 and CDR2 (germline): MNHNS, SASEGT. The CDR3 is made up of 18 amino acids. For the CDR3, the DNA is TGTGCCAGCAGTGTCTTCTATACAGACAGCTATAGCAATCAGCCCCAGCATTTT. Protein: CASSVFYTDSYSNQPQHF.

The chain has TRBV7-2 and TRBJ1-1; TRBD1 matches 8 bases. V dropped 5 bases and J dropped 9; count of bases not matched to a gene: 14. Germline CDR1 and CDR2: SGHTA and FQGNSA. The CDR3 consists of 15 residues. The CDR3 bases are TGTGCCAGCAGCGCGGTTACCGGGACAGGAGGCAAAGCTTTCTTT. It yields the protein CASSAVTGTGGKAFF. The complete variable domain, with remaining parts taken from reference TRBV7-2 and TRBJ1-1, reads GAGVSQSPSNKVTEKGKDVELRCDPISGHTALYWYRQSLGQGLEFLIYFQGNSAPDKSGLPSDRFSAERTGGSVSTLTIQRTQQEDSAVYLCASSAVTGTGGKAFFGQGTRLTVV.

For the CDR3, the DNA is TGTGCCAGCAGCCCCCGGGCCGGTTCTGATACGCAGTATTTT. Translation: CASSPRAGSDTQYF. This chain connects TRBV5-4 to TRBJ2-3; the D is unclear. Trimming left V 4 bases short and J 6 bases short, with 15 bases between. The CDR3 extends over 14 amino acids. CDR1 and CDR2 (germline): SGHNT, YYREEE (reference sequence).

V and J are TRBV6-5 and TRBJ1-2, with D maybe TRBD1 (5 bases). The V gene lost 7 bases and the J gene lost 3 bases, with 18 bases spanning the gap. Germline assignment: CDR1 MNHEY and CDR2 SVGAGI. This CDR3 region has 15 residues. Written as DNA, the CDR3 is TGTGCCAGCACCGGGACCCCGACATGGCACTATGGCTACACCTTC. Protein sequence: CASTGTPTWHYGYTF.

The CDR3 region has the DNA TGCGCCAGCAGCTCTAATCCGGGACAGGGAGGAAGGTGGTCTGGAAACACCATATATTTT. Residues: CASSSNPGQGGRWSGNTIYF. This chain joins TRBV5-1 and TRBJ1-3, with 9 bases fitting TRBD1. Trimming took 3 bases from V and 1 from J; bases not matched to a gene: 17. The CDR3 has 20 amino acids. Germline V gene lookup returns CDR1 SGHRS and CDR2 YFSETQ.

The chain links TRBV6-5 to TRBJ1-1; the D is unclear. Germline-derived CDR1 and CDR2 are MNHEY and SVGAGI. The CDR3 length is 12 residues. V was cut by 5 bases and J by 7 bases, with 11 bases left in between. This CDR3 is CASSNQVGEAFF. The CDR3 DNA reads TGTGCCAGCAGTAACCAGGTGGGTGAAGCTTTCTTT.

This chain links TRBV5-4 with TRBJ2-4; TRBD1 might be the D (6 bases). The CDR3 extends over 15 amino acids. CDR1 and CDR2 from the germline V gene are SGHNT and YYREEE (reference sequence). The V end was cut by 4 bases, the J end by 9 bases, with 20 bases between. The CDR3 DNA follows: TGTGCCAGCAGCCCCGAGGGGACATACGGAAGCATTCAGTACTTC. This codes for CASSPEGTYGSIQYF.

This sequence joins TRBV6-2 or TRBV6-3 and TRBJ1-5, with a possible D match to TRBD1 (5 bases). Germline lookup yields CDR1 MNHEY and CDR2 SVGEGT. Trimming removed 2 bases at V and 7 bases at J, with 9 bases between. CDR3 length equals 13 residues. CDR3 in amino acids: CASSYQGRQPQHF. CDR3 bases: TGTGCCAGCAGTTACCAGGGACGCCAGCCCCAGCATTTT.

The chain employs TRBV7-2 and TRBJ2-2; no definite D call. This CDR3 comprises 16 residues. The germline V gene has CDR1 SGHTA and CDR2 FQGNSA. The V gene lost 0 bases and the J gene lost 0 bases, with 8 bases spanning the gap. DNA of the CDR3: TGTGCCAGCAGCTTAGCGCGGCTAGCGAACACCGGGGAGCTGTTTTTT. It codes for CASSLARLANTGELFF.

The table lists this clone with a few counts. The V gene is TRBV7-2, the J gene TRBJ1-5; 7 bases are a match to TRBD1. This CDR3 has 16 residues. Trimming took 3 bases from V and 0 from J; bases not matched to a gene: 5. Germline CDR1 SGHTA, CDR2 FQGNSA. CDR3 nucleotide sequence: TGTGCCAGCAGCTTTGGAGACAGGGATAGCAATCAGCCCCAGCATTTT. This encodes CASSFGDRDSNQPQHF.